The 32 T cell receptor beta chains below all came from one sample that was sequenced in a study of CD8+CD57+ T cells in acquired aplastic anemia. For sequencing, patients were chosen who had shown expansion of CD8+CD57+ cells by flow cytometry. Profiling that covered TCR beta VDJ and CDR3 relied on genomic DNA as its template. Each CDR3 protein is one row after TCRdb ran MiXCR on the reads. The data hold some 200,000 distinct CDR3 sequences, with 65% observed a single time. What was sequenced was sorted CD4+, CD8+, or CD8+CD57+ T cells (not recorded which) from PBMCs. These receptors all stem from a human donor with aplastic anemia.

The chain joins TRBV7-3 to TRBJ2-1, with D perhaps TRBD2 (5 bases). There are 15 residues in the CDR3. The V gene lost 4 bases and the J gene lost 9 bases, with 19 bases spanning the gap. Germline values: CDR1 SGHTA, CDR2 FQGTGA. As DNA, the CDR3 is TGTGCCAGCAGCTCTGTCGGGGTGGATCGCATTGAGCAGTTCTTC. This translates into CASSSVGVDRIEQFF.

This clonotype has only a few counts. The chain couples TRBV12-3 or TRBV12-4 to TRBJ2-3, with D uncertain. There are 11 residues in the CDR3. Trimming cost V 7 bases and J 5 bases, with 7 bases left between them. The CDR3 nucleotides read TGTGCCAGCAACCTAGGAGATACGCAGTATTTT. Its protein is CASNLGDTQYF.

This clonotype was found many times. The chain has TRBV4-1 and TRBJ1-5; D is unresolved. Germline-derived CDR1 and CDR2 are MGHRA and YSYEKL. This CDR3 has 13 amino acids. V dropped 4 bases and J dropped 4 bases, with 8 bases sitting between them. The CDR3 loop reads CASSPDENQPQHF. The CDR3 bases are TGCGCCAGCAGCCCGGACGAGAATCAGCCCCAGCATTTT.

V usage is TRBV15 and J usage is TRBJ1-5; 8 bases align to TRBD1. CDR3 length: 19 residues. Germline-derived CDR1 and CDR2 are LNHNV and YYDKDF (reference sequence). After removal of 3 bases from V and 5 bases from J, the junction contained 18 bases not matched to a gene. The CDR3 nucleotides read TGTGCCACCAGCAGCTCCAGGTCGGGACAGGCCCGAAAAGATCAGCCCCAGCATTTT. It encodes CATSSSRSGQARKDQPQHF.

Turning to this clonotype: A read error may produce the germline difference seen at one junction end. This sequence joins TRBV6-1 and TRBJ2-2; tentatively, D is TRBD2 (6 bases). Germline CDR1 reads MNHNS; CDR2 reads SASEGT. The CDR3 has 13 residues. CDR3 amino acids: CAIGSGDPGGLFF. The DNA of the CDR3 is TGTGCCATCGGTTCCGGGGATCCCGGGGGGCTGTTTTTT.

This clonotype was observed a few times. V is TRBV4-2 and J is TRBJ1-6; perhaps TRBD1 as D (5 bases). Germline V gene lookup returns CDR1 LGHNA and CDR2 YNFKEQ. The CDR3 runs to 15 residues. V lost 4 bases and J 10 bases, leaving 17 bases between the germline ends. CDR3 sequence reads: CASSLGNTGQSPLHF. CDR3 sequence (DNA): TGTGCCAGCAGCCTCGGGAACACTGGACAATCACCCCTCCACTTT.

The CDR3 protein is CASSMGQSSGNTIYF. CDR3 nucleotides: TGTGCCAGCAGTATGGGACAGAGCTCTGGAAACACCATATATTTT. This chain uses TRBV2 with TRBJ1-3, with TRBD1 identical over 7 bases. V was pared by 5 bases and J by 0 bases, with 4 bases of the junction left unmatched. The germline V gene encodes CDR1 SNHLY and CDR2 FYNNEI. This CDR3 is built from 15 residues.

The V gene is TRBV25-1, the J gene TRBJ1-1, with 7 nucleotides matching TRBD1. The CDR3 is 15 residues long. V shed 3 bases, J shed 4 bases, and the junction held 8 bases outside the gene matches. The germline V gene encodes CDR1 MGHDK and CDR2 SYGVNS. CDR3 DNA sequence: TGTGCCAGCAGTGAGGGACAGCTCCCCTCCACTGAAGCTTTCTTT. Protein: CASSEGQLPSTEAFF.

The J gene is TRBJ1-1, the V gene TRBV19; no clear D gene. Germline V CDR1 and CDR2: LNHDA, SQIVND (reference sequence). With 7 bases removed from V and 5 bases from J, the gap between germline ends came to 20 bases. CDR3 length: 15 residues. CDR3 nucleotides: TGTGCCAGTACCCTGGGTGGCAGGCTGCGGACTGAAGCTTTCTTT. Its protein product is CASTLGGRLRTEAFF.

Details on this clonotype: A read error may account for a junction end that differs from germline. V gene TRBV4-1 combines with J gene TRBJ2-1; 8 bases align to TRBD2. The CDR3 consists of 16 residues. Germline CDR1 reads MGHRA; CDR2 reads YSYEKL. In DNA, the CDR3 is TGTGCCAGCAGCCACCCGGGGGGGGGCTCCTACAATGAGCAGTTCTTC. This translates into CASSHPGGGSYNEQFF.

This clonotype was seen a handful of times. The V and J genes are TRBV10-1 and TRBJ2-5; D gene unclear. The germline gives CDR1 WNHNN, CDR2 SYGVQD (reference sequence). Between the trimmed V and J ends, which lost 2 bases and 5 bases, there was a span of 15 bases. The CDR3 sequence is 15 residues long. The CDR3 region has the DNA TGCGCCAGCAGTGAGGGTGCCGCGCTGAGGGAGACCCAGTACTTC. Translating it yields CASSEGAALRETQYF.

The rearrangement links TRBV6-5 to TRBJ2-7, with D possibly TRBD1 on 5 matching bases. The V and J ends lost 7 bases and 1 base respectively, with 17 bases between them. The CDR3 extends over 15 amino acids. Germline CDR1 and CDR2: MNHEY and SVGAGI. The CDR3 DNA is TGTGCCAGCACCCCGAAGGGTGACAGATCCTACGAGCAGTACTTC. It specifies CASTPKGDRSYEQYF.

Points on this clonotype: An end of the junction differs from the germline gene, which may be a read error. The V and J genes are TRBV12-3 or TRBV12-4 and TRBJ1-1; a possible D gene is TRBD1 (5 bases). The CDR3 has 14 residues. CDR3: CASRMGGMGTEAFF. In nucleotides, the CDR3 is TGCGCCAGCAGGATGGGGGGAATGGGAACTGAAGCTTTCTTT.

V gene TRBV24-1 combines with J gene TRBJ2-2, with 10 bases fitting TRBD1. The CDR3 runs 15 residues. Germline lookup yields CDR1 KGHDR and CDR2 SFDVKD. V shed 3 bases and J 7 bases; nucleotides not matched to a gene: 4. As DNA, the CDR3 is TGTGCCACCAGTGATCCCGGGACAGGGGTCGGGGAGCTGTTTTTT. Residues: CATSDPGTGVGELFF.

This clonotype turned up a few times. CDR3 loop: CASIRVRGNTEAFF. The CDR3 DNA follows: TGTGCCAGCATAAGGGTCAGGGGTAACACTGAAGCTTTCTTT. This sequence joins TRBV2 and TRBJ1-1; maybe TRBD1 (6 bases). The V gene lost 7 bases and the J gene lost 2 bases, with 14 bases spanning the gap. This CDR3 is built from 14 residues. The germline V gene encodes CDR1 SNHLY and CDR2 FYNNEI. Full variable domain (missing parts from reference TRBV2 and TRBJ1-1): EPEVTQTPSHQVTQMGQEVILRCVPISNHLYFYWYRQILGQKVEFLVSFYNNEISEKSEIFDDQFSVERPDGSNFTLKIRSTKLEDSAMYFCASIRVRGNTEAFFGQGTRLTVV.

This clonotype has at least ten counts. The CDR3 sequence: CASSQGDSANEAFF. CDR3 DNA sequence: TGCGCCAGCAGCCAAGGTGACAGCGCCAATGAAGCTTTCTTT. V and J are TRBV4-1 and TRBJ1-1, with D perhaps matching TRBD1 (5 bases). The CDR3 runs to 14 residues. The V and J ends lost 1 base and 7 bases respectively, with 13 bases between them. Per germline, CDR1 MGHRA and CDR2 YSYEKL.

The chain links TRBV20-1 to TRBJ2-7; D is undetermined. Deletions cut 4 bases from V and 6 bases from J, with 19 bases between. This CDR3 region has 14 residues. Germline-derived CDR1 and CDR2 are DFQATT and SNEGSKA (reference sequence). The CDR3 nucleotides read TGCAGTGCTACCCGAGACTCGAACTACGCCGAGCAGTACTTC. Its translation is CSATRDSNYAEQYF.

The chain has TRBV9 and TRBJ1-2; D possibly corresponds to TRBD1 (5 bases). V shed 4 bases and J shed 4 bases, with 8 bases lying between them. Germline V CDR1 and CDR2: SGDLS, YYNGEE. This CDR3 has 12 amino acids. The CDR3 here is CASSKGTYGYTF. DNA for the CDR3: TGTGCCAGCAGCAAGGGGACCTATGGCTACACCTTC.

The CDR3: CSVSNKGDRLNNYGYTF. DNA of the CDR3: TGCAGCGTGTCAAATAAAGGGGACAGACTTAATAACTATGGCTACACCTTC. The chain couples TRBV29-1 to TRBJ1-2, with 7 bases aligning to TRBD1. Germline CDR1 is SQVTM and CDR2 is ANQGSEA. The CDR3 is 17 amino acids. V shed 6 bases and J 1 base; nucleotides not matched to a gene: 17.

This CDR3 is CASSGPGQGGETQYF. The CDR3, as DNA: TGTGCCAGCAGCGGACCGGGACAGGGGGGAGAGACCCAGTACTTC. This sequence joins TRBV9 and TRBJ2-5, with 11 bases aligning to TRBD1. The V and J ends lost 3 bases and 4 bases, in that order; junction bases with no gene match: 5. Germline values: CDR1 SGDLS, CDR2 YYNGEE. The CDR3 is 15 amino acids.

The sample holds many counts of this clonotype. The V gene is TRBV5-1, the J gene TRBJ1-1; 9 bases are a match to TRBD1. The CDR3 totals 15 residues. Germline CDR1 reads SGHRS; CDR2 reads YFSETQ. Trimming took 5 bases from V and 6 from J; bases not matched to a gene: 11. The CDR3 DNA is TGCGCCAGCAGGGGACAGGGCAACCTTTCCCCTGAAGCTTTCTTT. Its translation is CASRGQGNLSPEAFF.

The genes are TRBV5-4 and TRBJ2-1; weak D call: TRBD1 (5 bases). In germline, CDR1 is SGHNT, CDR2 YYREEE (reference sequence). The CDR3 loop spans 16 amino acids. With 0 bases removed from V and 4 bases from J, the gap between germline ends came to 14 bases. The CDR3 loop reads CASSLAVRKGYNEQFF. As DNA, the CDR3 is TGTGCCAGCAGCTTGGCGGTTAGGAAGGGGTACAATGAGCAGTTCTTC.

This clonotype has a handful of counts. The chain recombines TRBV20-1 with TRBJ2-1; possible D gene TRBD2, 6 bases. Trimming took off 5 bases at V and 8 bases at J, with 22 bases between the two ends. This CDR3 has 15 residues. The germline V gene encodes CDR1 DFQATT and CDR2 SNEGSKA (reference sequence). For the CDR3, the DNA is TGCAGTGCTCCGAACCCGGGAACTAGCTCGGATGAGCAGTTCTTC. Translation: CSAPNPGTSSDEQFF.

The CDR3 coding sequence is TGCAGTGCCAGTATGGGGCTCAATGAGCAGTTCTTC. Encoded protein: CSASMGLNEQFF. The V gene is TRBV20-1, the J gene TRBJ2-1, with D perhaps TRBD1 (5 bases). Looked up from germline, CDR1 is DFQATT and CDR2 is SNEGSKA (reference sequence). The germline V and J ends were trimmed by 6 bases and 6 bases, with 12 bases remaining between them. CDR3 length equals 12 residues.

The chain combines TRBV19 with TRBJ1-5; 9 nucleotides match TRBD1. The CDR3 covers 16 residues. V shed 1 base, J shed 4 bases, and the junction held 5 bases outside the gene matches. Per the germline V gene, CDR1 is LNHDA and CDR2 is SQIVND (reference sequence). The DNA of the CDR3 is TGTGCCAGTAGTATAGGACAGGGGGTACGAAATCAGCCCCAGCATTTT. Protein product: CASSIGQGVRNQPQHF.

This clonotype was counted between two and nine times. The CDR3 DNA reads TGTGCCACCAGCAGACCGACCGGGACAGGGTTTGGCACTGAAGCTTTCTTT. Its protein is CATSRPTGTGFGTEAFF. The chain joins TRBV15 to TRBJ1-1; 9 bases match TRBD1. The CDR3 spans 17 residues. The junction had 11 bases not matched to a gene; V was cut back by 2 bases and J by 4 bases. The V gene's germline CDR1 is LNHNV and CDR2 YYDKDF (reference sequence). The entire variable domain, with the rest obtained from reference TRBV15 and TRBJ1-1, is as follows: DAMVIQNPRYQVTQFGKPVTLSCSQTLNHNVMYWYQQKSSQAPKLLFHYYDKDFNNEADTPDNFQSRRPNTSFCFLDIRSPGLGDTAMYLCATSRPTGTGFGTEAFFGQGTRLTVV.

The chain has TRBV19 and TRBJ1-4, with 7 bases lining up with TRBD1. CDR1 is LNHDA and CDR2 is SQIVND in the germline V gene (reference sequence). J was trimmed by 14 bases and V by 6 bases; bases with no gene match: 15. The CDR3 consists of 14 residues. The CDR3 DNA reads as TGTGCCAGTAGCGAGGGGGCTCGGATGAAGTGGCTGTTTTTT. Its protein product is CASSEGARMKWLFF.

This clonotype has at least ten counts. V and J are TRBV7-7 and TRBJ2-7, with TRBD1 matching 8 bases. The CDR3 is 15 residues long. The germline V gene has CDR1 SSHAT and CDR2 FNYEAQ (reference sequence). V was clipped by 1 base and J by 0 bases; unmatched bases: 2. The DNA of the CDR3 is TGTGCCAGCAGCTTAGGGACAGGGCTCTCCTACGAGCAGTACTTC. This encodes CASSLGTGLSYEQYF.

CDR3 region: CASSRTWTSGYQETQYF. CDR3 nucleotides: TGTGCCAGCAGCCGTACTTGGACTAGCGGTTACCAAGAGACCCAGTACTTC. The gene calls are TRBV7-2 and TRBJ2-5; 10 bases align to TRBD2. The CDR3 has 17 residues. CDR1 and CDR2 from the germline V gene are SGHTA and FQGNSA. Unmatched junction bases numbered 9, after V lost 5 bases and J lost 0 bases.

The V and J genes are TRBV10-3 and TRBJ2-7; a possible D gene is TRBD2 (7 bases). The ends were cut back, 0 bases at V and 7 bases at J, with 25 bases in the middle. Germline CDR1 and CDR2: ENHRY and SYGVKD. CDR3 length: 18 amino acids. CDR3 sequence (DNA): TGTGCCATCAGTGAGTCGGTGGGGGGGGGGGCAGTGTCTCCAGAGCAGTACTTC. Protein product: CAISESVGGGAVSPEQYF.

The rearrangement links TRBV29-1 to TRBJ2-1; D might be TRBD2 (5 bases). The germline gives CDR1 SQVTM, CDR2 ANQGSEA. V was shortened by 6 bases and J by 9 bases, with 15 bases between the two germline ends. This CDR3 has 12 residues. The CDR3 protein is CSVRTGVTEQFF. CDR3 nucleotides: TGCAGCGTCCGAACCGGGGTGACTGAGCAGTTCTTC.

This chain uses TRBV7-9 with TRBJ2-7; D unclear. V lost 2 bases, J lost 2 bases, and 7 bases lay in between. This CDR3 has 13 residues. Germline values: CDR1 SEHNR, CDR2 FQNEAQ (reference sequence). The CDR3 spells CASSLSETYEQYF. The CDR3 nucleotides are TGTGCCAGCAGCTTATCTGAAACCTACGAGCAGTACTTC.